This T cell receptor beta chain was found in a study of blood T cell repertoires in COVID-19. Looking at the study overall: From T cells, B-cell-depleted T cells, or PBMCs came the material, which was cDNA or gDNA.

The CDR3 covers 18 residues. Trimming removed 4 bases from V and 0 bases from J; junction bases left unmatched: 6. CDR1 and CDR2 from the germline V gene are MNHEY and SMNVEV (reference sequence). Clones were sequenced by immunoSEQ multiplex PCR, and TCRdb holds only the in-frame ones, with some missing. The table records 120,000 or so clones, less than 90% of them present only once. The participants were between roughly 18 and 89 years old and came from 20 to 30 US areas. V gene TRBV27 combines with J gene TRBJ2-6; 10 nucleotides match TRBD1. The receptor was derived from a woman aged 25 to 39 who had recovered from COVID-19. The source material was PBMCs or T cells enriched from blood (not recorded which). As DNA, the CDR3 is TGTGCCAGCAGTTCCTCGGGACAGGGGTTCTCTGGGGCCAACGTCCTGACTTTC. This sequence encodes CASSSSGQGFSGANVLTF. Together with reference TRBV27 and TRBJ2-6, the CDR3 gives the full variable domain: EAQVTQNPRYLITVTGKKLTVTCSQNMNHEYMSWYRQDPGLGLRQIYYSMNVEVTDKGDVPEGYKVSRKEKRNFPLILESPSPNQTSLYFCASSSSGQGFSGANVLTFGAGSRLTVL.